Shown below are 5 T cell receptor beta chains from a single sample sequenced in a study of Ad26.COV2.S vaccination and SARS-CoV-2 variants. Clones were sequenced by immunoSEQ multiplex PCR, and TCRdb holds only the in-frame ones, with some missing. The repertoire holds about 350,000 clones, about 90% seen once, with under 4% in the top ten. This material consisted of peripheral blood, taken after recovery from COVID-19. Every receptor here comes from a human donor who had recovered from COVID-19.

The V gene is TRBV3-1 (or the pseudogene TRBV3-2), the J gene TRBJ1-5; TRBD1 matches 12 bases. Germline loops: CDR1 LGHDT, CDR2 YNNKEL (reference sequence). The CDR3 consists of 17 residues. V lost 4 bases and J lost 6; bases outside the gene matches: 10. The CDR3: CASSLLRDRGQFQPQHF. CDR3 in DNA: TGTGCCAGCAGCCTGCTGCGGGACAGGGGGCAATTTCAGCCCCAGCATTTT.

The genes are TRBV11-2 and TRBJ2-1; D is tentatively TRBD1 or TRBD2 (5 bases each). V was clipped by 6 bases and J by 7 bases, with 16 bases between them. The germline gives CDR1 SGHAT, CDR2 FQNNGV. There are 14 residues in the CDR3. The CDR3, as DNA: TGTGCCAGCAGACCTCCCGGGACCCTAAATGAGCAGTTCTTC. Protein: CASRPPGTLNEQFF. Full variable domain (remainder filled in from reference TRBV11-2 and TRBJ2-1): EAGVAQSPRYKIIEKRQSVAFWCNPISGHATLYWYQQILGQGPKLLIQFQNNGVVDDSQLPKDRFSAERLKGVDSTLKIQPAKLEDSAVYLCASRPPGTLNEQFFGPGTRLTVL.

The chain uses TRBV5-1 and TRBJ2-3, with D possibly matching TRBD2 (6 bases). V lost 2 bases and J 3 bases, leaving 10 bases between the germline ends. The germline gives CDR1 SGHRS, CDR2 YFSETQ. The CDR3 is 14 amino acids. The CDR3 protein is CASSLARGTDTQYF. The DNA for the CDR3 is TGCGCCAGCAGCTTAGCCCGGGGGACAGATACGCAGTATTTT.

The rearrangement uses TRBV19 and TRBJ1-6; D remains ambiguous. This CDR3 region has 13 residues. V lost 9 bases and J 10 bases, leaving 16 bases between the germline ends. Germline assignment: CDR1 LNHDA and CDR2 SQIVND (reference sequence). The CDR3 coding sequence is TGTGCCAGCTCCCCAGGCCCCGGGTCACCCCTCCACTTT. Its translation: CASSPGPGSPLHF.

This rearrangement joins TRBV6-5 to TRBJ2-7; a possible D gene is TRBD1 (6 bases). The CDR3 extends over 13 amino acids. Trimming removed 6 bases at V and 3 bases at J, with 12 bases between. Germline CDR1 and CDR2: MNHEY and SVGAGI. This CDR3 is CASSLQGRYEQYF. The DNA for the CDR3 is TGTGCCAGCAGCCTCCAGGGGCGCTACGAGCAGTACTTC.